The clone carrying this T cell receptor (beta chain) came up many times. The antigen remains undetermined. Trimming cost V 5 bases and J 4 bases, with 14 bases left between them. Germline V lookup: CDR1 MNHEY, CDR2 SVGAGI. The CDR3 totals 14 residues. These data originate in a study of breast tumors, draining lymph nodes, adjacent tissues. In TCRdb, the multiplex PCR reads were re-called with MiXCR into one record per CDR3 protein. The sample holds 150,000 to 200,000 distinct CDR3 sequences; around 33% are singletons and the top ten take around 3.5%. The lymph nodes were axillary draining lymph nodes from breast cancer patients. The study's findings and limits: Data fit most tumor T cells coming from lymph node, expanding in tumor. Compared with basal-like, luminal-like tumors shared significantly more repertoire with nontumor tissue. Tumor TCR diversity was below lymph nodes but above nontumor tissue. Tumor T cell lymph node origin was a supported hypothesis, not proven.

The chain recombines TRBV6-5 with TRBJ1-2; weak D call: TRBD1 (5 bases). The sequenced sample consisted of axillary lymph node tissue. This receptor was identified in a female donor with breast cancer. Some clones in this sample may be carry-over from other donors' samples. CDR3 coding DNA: TGTGCCAGCAGTAAAGCGACGGGGACCTATGGCTACACCTTC. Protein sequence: CASSKATGTYGYTF.